This entry concerns a single T cell receptor beta chain. Its antigen is not identified. This entry belongs to a study of cytomegalovirus exposure and HLA in healthy donors. General study findings and limits: Reports indicate that TCR beta sequences accurately predicted the HLA-A and HLA-B alleles of most subjects.

The germline V and J ends were trimmed by 0 bases and 0 bases, with 9 bases remaining between them. Per germline, CDR1 LGHNA and CDR2 YNFKEQ. The CDR3 consists of 15 residues. Use of 60 Vbeta and 13 Jbeta primers characterized the PCR. Sequenced by immunoSEQ multiplex PCR; TCRdb stores in-frame clones only, minus some. The table shows 250,000 to 350,000 clones, with 86% occurring only once. The TCR originated in a man in his forties in good health and CMV-seropositive. Source material: PBMCs. This chain joins TRBV4-2 and TRBJ2-7; D gene unclear. The CDR3 DNA follows: TGTGCCAGCAGCCAAGATAGCCGCTCCTCCTACGAGCAGTACTTC. Translation gives CASSQDSRSSYEQYF.